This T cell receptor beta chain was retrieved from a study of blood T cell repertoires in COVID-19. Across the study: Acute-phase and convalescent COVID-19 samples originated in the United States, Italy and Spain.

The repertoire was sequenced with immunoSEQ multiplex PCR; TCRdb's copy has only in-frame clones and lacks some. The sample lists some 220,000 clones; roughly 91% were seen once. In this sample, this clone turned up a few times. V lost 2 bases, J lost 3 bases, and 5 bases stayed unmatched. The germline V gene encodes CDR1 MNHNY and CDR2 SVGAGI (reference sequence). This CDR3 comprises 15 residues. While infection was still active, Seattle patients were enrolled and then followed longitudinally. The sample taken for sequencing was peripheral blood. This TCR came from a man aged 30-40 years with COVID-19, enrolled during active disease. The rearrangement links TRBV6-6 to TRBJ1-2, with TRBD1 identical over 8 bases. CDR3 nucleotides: TGTGCCAGCAGTTACAGGACAGGGCCAGACTATGGCTACACCTTC. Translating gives CASSYRTGPDYGYTF.